The sequence of this T cell receptor (beta chain) was determined in a study of T cell responses to AZD1222 COVID-19 vaccine (dated by TCRdb to 2020 to 2022). Context from the whole study: AZD1222 recipients with second doses at about 4 weeks or about 12 weeks were pooled, because spike-specific TCR depth and breadth did not differ between schedules. A total of around 240 trial participants underwent TCR sequencing, of whom roughly 210 had received two doses of AZD1222 and 26 had received two doses of the MenACWY control vaccine. Enrollment into the trials was organized by age into subgroups of 18-55, 56-69 and 70-plus years, and those subgroups contained approximately 150, 30 and 60 TCR-sequenced participants, respectively. What the work shows at the level of the full study, not this receptor alone: CD4 TCRs associated with the vaccine covered the entire spike protein, and the dominant responses were in regions 160-218 and 743-854. Conclusions about previously exposed vaccinees are limited, since just 6 or 7 AZD1222 recipients were seropositive for SARS-CoV-2 at baseline. In the small 56-69-year group, the increase in depth fell short of significance, most likely because of low power. Epitopes outside the regions mutated in the B.1.351 and B.1.1.7 variants were reportedly recognized by nearly half of the unique spike-specific TCRs. A significant rise in spike-specific TCR breadth and depth was observed after two AZD1222 doses relative to day 0 and relative to MenACWY recipients. Participants were mostly white British and included more females than males, and it was suggested by the authors that clonal diversity may have been underestimated. No day 14 peak-response samples were available, so repertoires were characterized only after the peak T cell response.

The CDR3 regions of human TCRbeta chains were analyzed by immunosequencing. Regarding the original processing steps: TCRs in the repertoires were compared against a reference library of SARS-CoV-2-specific TCRs that had been generated with the MIRA antigen-specificity platform. Breadth meant the fraction of unique TCRs that were SARS-CoV-2-associated, whereas depth meant the fraction of total T cells that were SARS-CoV-2-associated. Using the MIRA data, each spike-specific TCR was mapped to the spike region that the TCR reacts to and placed in a CD4 or CD8 class. Log10-transformed breadth and depth values were compared by one-way ANOVA with Sidak's multiple comparisons tests. The clones in this table, taken by TCRdb from immuneACCESS, are in-frame only. Not every clone is retained; where verified, under half of the shortfall comes from an unresolved V gene, and the cause of the rest is unknown. That table is the source of V, J and clone size, and D and trimming were worked out from the DNA. The sample contains 90,000 or so clones, about 90% of them found a single time. Less than 20% of the sample goes to the ten largest clones.

This specimen's time point label, per the study, means: baseline before first vaccination. Vaccinee samples were obtained from the UK trials COV001 and COV002, which included a single-blind randomized controlled phase 2/3 trial of AZD1222 (ChAdOx1 nCoV-19) in healthy adults. For TCRbeta chain sequencing, PBMC samples from trial participants were taken at day 0 and at day 28 after the second dose. Comment on this clone: The target of this receptor is not known. Base qualities were left out, and no much larger clone turns up one base away.

The CDR3, cysteine through phenylalanine, is 19 amino acids long. The entry retains the CDR3 DNA only, 57 bases that are in frame from base 1. The germline V gene supplies CDR1 SGHRS and CDR2 YFSETQ. Germline trimming amounts to 0 bases on V and 0 bases on J, with 8 as the count of junction bases outside the gene matches. The chain uses TRBV5-1 and TRBJ2-3, and TRBD2 aligns with 12 junction nucleotides. The sequence was obtained from an adult in good health. Source: peripheral blood, taken on day 0 of AZD1222 vaccination. The nucleotides are TGCGCCAGCAGCTTGGCCCTAGCGGGAGGGCCTTCTAGCACAGATACGCAGTATTTT. The translation is CASSLALAGGPSSTDTQYF.